This TCR beta chain was sequenced during a study of regulatory T cells in long-lasting Graves disease. As to time point: newly diagnosed GD, antithyroid drugs for less than 3 months. PBMC RNA was the source of the TCR library. Library construction for TCR beta used iRepertoire HTBI primers and Arm-PCR of CDR3 regions. TCRdb reanalysed the multiplex PCR reads using MiXCR and keeps one entry per CDR3 protein. The sample consists of hundreds of thousands of distinct CDR3 sequences, 15% to 18% of them appearing once. Germline lookup yields CDR1 SNHLY and CDR2 FYNNEI. V was trimmed by 6 bases and J by 5 bases, leaving 22 bases between them. This CDR3 region has 16 residues.

The sample consisted of peripheral blood mononuclear cells (PBMCs), taken at new diagnosis, from a patient treated with antithyroid drugs. The receptor comes from a female donor with Graves disease. The chain couples TRBV2 to TRBJ2-5; a possible D gene is TRBD1 (7 bases). Here the CDR3 DNA reads TGTGCCAGCAGCACTCTTACAGGGGAGGTGAGGGAGACCCAGTACTTC. This encodes CASSTLTGEVRETQYF.